Listed below are T cell receptor beta chains from one sample, sequenced in a study of T cells expressing NK-cell markers. Each CDR3 protein gets one entry in TCRdb, which reprocessed the 5' RACE reads and gives no DNA. Recorded here are 200,000 to 300,000 distinct CDR3 sequences; the top ten clones represent 0.39%. Sequencing input: blood T cells: a sorted CD56 or NKG2C T cell subset, CD4+ or CD8+ T cells, or bulk PBMC T cells (not recorded which). The receptor source for this set is a young man in good health. CDR3s include the opening cysteine and the closing phenylalanine or tryptophan.

cdr3_aa,v_call,j_call
CASRSGLVPNEQFF,TRBV12-3/TRBV12-4,TRBJ2-1
CASSLWSSGRETQYF,TRBV5-1,TRBJ2-5
CASSLAGDDSYNEQFF,TRBV5-1,TRBJ2-1
CASRGQSYNEKLFF,TRBV6-1,TRBJ1-4
CASRFAPDPTNEKLFF,TRBV6-1,TRBJ1-4
CSARDRQALKNIQYF,TRBV20-1,TRBJ2-4
CASGNYNEQFF,TRBV28,TRBJ2-1
CASSTGLAGRAYEQYF,TRBV19,TRBJ2-7
CATSGTGYEQYF,TRBV2,TRBJ2-7
CASSSSWQMNTEAFF,TRBV5-6,TRBJ1-1
CASSHSTRGSYNEQFF,TRBV4-1,TRBJ2-1
CASREAGLRMGELFF,TRBV11-3,TRBJ2-2
CASSPMAGEQYF,TRBV6-6,TRBJ2-7
CAISSQETQYF,TRBV10-3,TRBJ2-5
CSARVGQGVWYNEQFF,TRBV20-1,TRBJ2-1
CSATTSGEWETQYF,TRBV20-1,TRBJ2-5
CASSHQGLAGKSSYNEQFF,TRBV4-2,TRBJ2-1
CASSAAGLGAGELFF,TRBV25-1,TRBJ2-2
CSARSGRDTDTQYF,TRBV20-1,TRBJ2-3
CASIRTGKTDEQFF,TRBV6-5,TRBJ2-1
CASSPSSRSGYTF,TRBV18,TRBJ1-2
CASSPGAGEQETQYF,TRBV5-1,TRBJ2-5
CASLGQGKNIQYF,TRBV21-1,TRBJ2-4
CASRPRAGGNTEAFF,TRBV12-3/TRBV12-4,TRBJ1-1
CASSDYISPNEQFF,TRBV12-3/TRBV12-4,TRBJ2-1
CASSLSGRGMRYEQYF,TRBV27,TRBJ2-7
CASSSGTASSYNEQFF,TRBV5-1,TRBJ2-1
CASSQTAGQGRSGELFF,TRBV23-1,TRBJ2-2
CASSRPLAGLETQYF,TRBV18,TRBJ2-5
CASSFLGQGDQPQHF,TRBV27,TRBJ1-5
CASSPGVTSQWEQFF,TRBV5-1,TRBJ2-1
CASVSGTPSRGEQFF,TRBV12-3/TRBV12-4,TRBJ2-1
CASSLERRGNIQYF,TRBV7-2,TRBJ2-4
CASRVIETGQPQHF,TRBV12-3/TRBV12-4,TRBJ1-5
CASSPAEVGKGADTQYF,TRBV7-3,TRBJ2-3
CSAKVRRGTDTQYF,TRBV20-1,TRBJ2-3
CASSFSTVISSGANVLTF,TRBV11-2,TRBJ2-6
CASSWGQGQVNEQFF,TRBV6-5,TRBJ2-1
CASSLETDNSYNEQFF,TRBV7-2,TRBJ2-1